This T cell receptor beta chain was captured by sequencing in a study of CD8+ T cells in alopecia areata. About the research overall: Treated individuals took tofacitinib by mouth, 5 to 10 mg twice daily.

Once RNA had been extracted, it was reverse transcribed into cDNA to act as the sequencing template. TCRdb's copy holds only in-frame clones and misses some; the assay was immunoSEQ multiplex PCR. The table has approximately 59,000 clones, approximately 43% seen once. With V trimmed by 8 bases and J by 4 bases, 6 bases remained unmatched. The CDR3 runs 14 residues. Germline V gene data show CDR1 as MNHNS and CDR2 as SASEGT. The TCR sequence derives from a human donor with alopecia areata. The chain has TRBV6-1 and TRBJ2-5; 11 bases map to TRBD2. Sequenced here: CD8+ T cells sorted from blood, sampled at week 0. In nucleotides, the CDR3 is TGTGCCAGCTTTTCTACTAGCGGGAGAGAGACCCAGTACTTC. It codes for CASFSTSGRETQYF.